These T cell receptor beta chains were read from a single sample in a study of CD8+ T cells in alopecia areata. Sequencing used immunoSEQ multiplex PCR; TCRdb keeps in-frame clones, though not all of them. The sample contains about 200,000 clones, 35% to 40% of which appear only once. Here the sequenced sample was CD4+ T cells sorted from blood, taken between weeks 30 and 35, from a patient treated with tofacitinib. Receptors were obtained from a human donor with alopecia areata. Each CDR3 is given without its conserved first and last residue. The D gene is left open where the match is weak. The listing skips clone size in some rows; elsewhere it reads once, few, many or a size class.

size,V,D,J,CDR3
few,TRBV19,NA,TRBJ1-2,ASSIYRESGYT
NA,TRBV23-1,NA,TRBJ1-6,ASRPKAMDSPLH
NA,TRBV5-1,NA,TRBJ1-1,ASSLWQSNTEAF
few,TRBV29-1,TRBD1,TRBJ1-2,SAGQGSAFGYT
few,TRBV4-1,NA,TRBJ2-1,ASSQESWGSSEQF
NA,TRBV7-7,TRBD1,TRBJ2-1,ASSPRDRGYNEQF
few,TRBV6-6,NA,TRBJ2-7,ASSPPGQGEQY
NA,TRBV6-1,NA,TRBJ2-1,ASNPSRAGAQF
NA,TRBV5-6,NA,TRBJ1-2,ASTLSRGGYT
many,TRBV2,NA,TRBJ1-1,ASSEAMNTEAF
few,TRBV29-1,NA,TRBJ2-2,SARINTGELF
few,TRBV14,NA,TRBJ2-3,ASSDSLGPDTQY
few,TRBV18,NA,TRBJ2-5,ASSPRTGEETQY
NA,TRBV23-1,NA,TRBJ1-5,ASSQFGTPYSNQPQH
NA,TRBV29-1,NA,TRBJ1-1,SVLRGFTEAF
NA,TRBV14,NA,TRBJ2-5,ASSQDAGAGETQY
NA,TRBV6-5,NA,TRBJ2-4,ASSYSRGAKNIQY
once,TRBV5-1,TRBD2,TRBJ2-7,ASSRTGTSGTYEQY
NA,TRBV18,TRBD1,TRBJ1-3,ASSLTGDSGNTIY
few,TRBV19,NA,TRBJ2-5,ASTDSAGRETQY
few,TRBV10-3,TRBD1,TRBJ1-2,AIGNGQGYGYT
NA,TRBV7-2,NA,TRBJ2-5,ASSLARGSEAQY
few,TRBV28,NA,TRBJ1-5,ASRPDRNQPQH
few,TRBV27,TRBD1,TRBJ2-7,ASSLNRIRDRGYEQY
few,TRBV6-5,NA,TRBJ1-5,ASSYSKEGPQH
NA,TRBV25-1,NA,TRBJ1-2,ASSLQPNYGYT
NA,TRBV6-5,NA,TRBJ1-2,ASSLLRGYGYT
NA,TRBV27,NA,TRBJ2-3,ASSPTGNPSTDTQY
NA,TRBV4-1,TRBD1,TRBJ1-2,ASSLGTRGRDYGYT
NA,TRBV4-2,NA,TRBJ2-2,ASSRNGGANTGELF
NA,TRBV18,NA,TRBJ1-1,ASSQGRGTEAF
few,TRBV2,TRBD1,TRBJ2-2,ASSETGYRVGELF
NA,TRBV5-1,TRBD1,TRBJ1-6,ASSSGQVHSPLH
NA,TRBV6-5,NA,TRBJ1-5,ASRKIGSNQPQH
NA,TRBV7-9,NA,TRBJ1-1,ASSLGLTRGTEAF
few,TRBV6-5,NA,TRBJ1-1,ASSIQQNTEAF
NA,TRBV4-1,NA,TRBJ1-1,ASSQDPLNTEAF
NA,TRBV13,TRBD2,TRBJ2-1,ASSLRLGAGSYNEQF
few,TRBV27,TRBD1,TRBJ1-4,ASSSPNRIGGRLF
few,TRBV30,NA,TRBJ2-1,AWSVGLEDEQF
NA,TRBV4-1,TRBD1,TRBJ1-4,ASSKGGTGREKLF
NA,TRBV6-6,NA,NA,ALPYPLGHEQY
once,TRBV6-5,NA,TRBJ2-1,ASSYEPSSYNEQF
many,TRBV6-5,NA,TRBJ2-3,ASSLRRSTDTQY
few,TRBV6-1,NA,TRBJ2-1,ASDLTAINEQF
NA,TRBV29-1,NA,TRBJ2-7,SVVGWGYPYEQY
once,TRBV1,NA,TRBJ2-5,TSSQDRRGRQETQY
NA,TRBV29-1,NA,TRBJ1-1,SVATSEAF